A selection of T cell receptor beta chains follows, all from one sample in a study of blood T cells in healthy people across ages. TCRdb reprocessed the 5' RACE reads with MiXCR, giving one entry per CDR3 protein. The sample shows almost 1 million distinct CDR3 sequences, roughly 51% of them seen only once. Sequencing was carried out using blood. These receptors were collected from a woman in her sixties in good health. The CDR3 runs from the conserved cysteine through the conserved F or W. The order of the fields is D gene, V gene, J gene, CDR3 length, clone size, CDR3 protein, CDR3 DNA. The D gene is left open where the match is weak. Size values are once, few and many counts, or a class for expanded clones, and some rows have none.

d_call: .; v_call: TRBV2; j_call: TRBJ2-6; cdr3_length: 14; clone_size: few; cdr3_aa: CASSDWAGANVLTF; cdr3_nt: TGTGCCAGCAGTGACTGGGCTGGGGCCAACGTCCTGACTTTC
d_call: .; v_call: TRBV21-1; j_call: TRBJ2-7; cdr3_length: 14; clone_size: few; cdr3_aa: CASTSTSGLYEQYF; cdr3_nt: TGTGCCAGCACCTCTACTAGCGGGCTGTACGAGCAGTACTTC
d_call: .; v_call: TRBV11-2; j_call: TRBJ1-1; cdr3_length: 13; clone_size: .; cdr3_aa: CASSLVRGTEAFF; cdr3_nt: TGTGCCAGCAGCTTAGTACGGGGGACTGAAGCTTTCTTT
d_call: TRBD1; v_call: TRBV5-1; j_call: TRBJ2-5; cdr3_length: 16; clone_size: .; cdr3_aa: CASSYSGTGGNNEQYF; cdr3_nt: TGCGCCAGCAGCTATTCCGGGACAGGGGGTAATAATGAGCAGTACTTC
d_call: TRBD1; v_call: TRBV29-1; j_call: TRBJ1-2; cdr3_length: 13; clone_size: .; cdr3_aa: CSVGEWTGDGYTF; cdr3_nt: TGCAGCGTTGGAGAATGGACAGGGGACGGCTACACCTTC
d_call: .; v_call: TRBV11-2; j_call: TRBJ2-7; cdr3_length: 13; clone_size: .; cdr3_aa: CASSFAGSCEQYF; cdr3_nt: TGTGCCAGCAGCTTCGCGGGGTCCTGCGAGCAGTACTTC
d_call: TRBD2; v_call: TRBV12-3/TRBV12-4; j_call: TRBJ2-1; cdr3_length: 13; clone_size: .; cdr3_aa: CASNPGRGNEQFF; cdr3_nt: TGTGCCAGCAATCCTGGGCGGGGGAATGAGCAGTTCTTC
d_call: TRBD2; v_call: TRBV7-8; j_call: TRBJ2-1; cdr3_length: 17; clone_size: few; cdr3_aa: CASSSLAGGPSYNEQFF; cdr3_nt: TGTGCCAGCAGCTCACTAGCGGGAGGGCCCTCCTACAATGAGCAGTTCTTC
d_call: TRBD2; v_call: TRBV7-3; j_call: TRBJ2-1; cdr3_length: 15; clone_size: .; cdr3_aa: CASSSNRDYSNEQFF; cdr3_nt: TGTGCCAGCAGTTCCAACCGGGACTATTCCAATGAGCAGTTCTTC
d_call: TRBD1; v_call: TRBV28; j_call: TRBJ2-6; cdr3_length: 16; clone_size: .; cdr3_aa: CASSPGQYSGANVLTF; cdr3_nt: TGTGCCAGCAGTCCGGGACAGTACTCTGGGGCCAACGTCCTGACTTTC
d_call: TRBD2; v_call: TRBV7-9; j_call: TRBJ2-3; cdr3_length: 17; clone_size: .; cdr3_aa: CASSLDIRRESTDTQYF; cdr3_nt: TGTGCCAGCAGCTTAGATATAAGGCGGGAGAGCACAGATACGCAGTATTTT
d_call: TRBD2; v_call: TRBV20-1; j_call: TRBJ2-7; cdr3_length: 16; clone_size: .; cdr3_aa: CSARDRLASSYNEQYF; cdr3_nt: TGCAGTGCTAGAGATCGACTAGCGAGCTCCTACAATGAGCAGTACTTC
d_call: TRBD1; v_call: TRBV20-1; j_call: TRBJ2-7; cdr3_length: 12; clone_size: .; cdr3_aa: CSARGLTGEQYF; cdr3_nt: TGCAGTGCTAGGGGCCTGACAGGGGAGCAGTACTTC
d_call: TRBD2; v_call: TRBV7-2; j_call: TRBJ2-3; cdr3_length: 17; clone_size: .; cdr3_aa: CASSSILAGGSTDTQYF; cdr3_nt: TGTGCCAGCAGCTCAATACTAGCGGGAGGAAGCACAGATACGCAGTATTTT
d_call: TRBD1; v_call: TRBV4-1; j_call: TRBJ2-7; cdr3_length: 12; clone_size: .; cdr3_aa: CASSQTGCEQYF; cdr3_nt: TGCGCCAGCAGCCAGACAGGGTGCGAGCAGTACTTC
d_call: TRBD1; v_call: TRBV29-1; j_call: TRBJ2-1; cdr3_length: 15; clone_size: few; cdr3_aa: CSVEGNRGSYNEQFF; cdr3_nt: TGCAGCGTTGAAGGGAACAGGGGAAGCTACAATGAGCAGTTCTTC
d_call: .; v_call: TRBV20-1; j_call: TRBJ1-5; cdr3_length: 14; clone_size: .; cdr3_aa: CSARVARRNQPQHF; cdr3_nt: TGCAGTGCTAGAGTTGCGAGACGCAATCAGCCCCAGCATTTT
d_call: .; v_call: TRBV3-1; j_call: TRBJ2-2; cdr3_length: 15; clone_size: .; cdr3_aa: CASSLGQGLNGELFF; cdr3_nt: TGTGCCAGCAGCCTAGGCCAGGGCTTGAACGGGGAGCTGTTTTTT
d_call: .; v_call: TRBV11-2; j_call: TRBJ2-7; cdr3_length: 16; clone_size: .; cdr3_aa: CASSFRRSQTTYEQYF; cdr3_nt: TGTGCCAGCAGCTTTCGCCGGTCACAGACTACTTACGAGCAGTACTTC
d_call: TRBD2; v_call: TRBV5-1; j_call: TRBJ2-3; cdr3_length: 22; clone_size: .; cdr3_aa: CAGSLELRVPTSGVVITDTQYF; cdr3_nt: TGCGCCGGCAGCTTGGAGTTGCGGGTCCCGACTAGCGGGGTAGTTATCACAGATACGCAGTATTTT
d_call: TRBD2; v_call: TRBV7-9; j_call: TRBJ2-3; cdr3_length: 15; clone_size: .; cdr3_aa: CASSTPSGRYDTQYF; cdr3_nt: TGTGCCAGCAGCACGCCTAGCGGGAGGTATGATACGCAGTATTTT
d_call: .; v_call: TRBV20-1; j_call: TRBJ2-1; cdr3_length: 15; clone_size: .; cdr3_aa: CSARGLAGFLYEQFF; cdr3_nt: TGCAGTGCTAGAGGCCTCGCGGGATTTTTGTATGAGCAGTTCTTC
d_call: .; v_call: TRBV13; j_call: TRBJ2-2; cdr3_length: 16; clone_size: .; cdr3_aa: CASSGAGPPLTGELFF; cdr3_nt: TGTGCCAGCAGCGGTGCCGGGCCCCCCCTCACCGGGGAGCTGTTTTTT
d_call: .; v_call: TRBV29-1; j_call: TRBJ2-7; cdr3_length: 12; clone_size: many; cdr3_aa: CSGSVNSYEQYF; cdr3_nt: TGCAGCGGAAGCGTCAACTCCTACGAGCAGTACTTC
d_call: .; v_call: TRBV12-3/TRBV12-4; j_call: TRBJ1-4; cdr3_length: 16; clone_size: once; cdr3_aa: CASSFGRGATNEKLFF; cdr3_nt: TGTGCCAGCAGCTTCGGGAGGGGAGCGACTAATGAAAAACTGTTTTTT
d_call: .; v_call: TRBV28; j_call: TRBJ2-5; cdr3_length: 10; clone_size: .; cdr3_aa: CATFEDRQYF; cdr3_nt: TGTGCCACCTTCGAGGACCGCCAGTACTTC
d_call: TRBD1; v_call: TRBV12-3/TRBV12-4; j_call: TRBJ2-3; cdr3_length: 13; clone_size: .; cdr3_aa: CASCRTGVRTQYF; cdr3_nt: TGTGCCAGCTGTAGGACAGGGGTAAGGACGCAGTATTTT
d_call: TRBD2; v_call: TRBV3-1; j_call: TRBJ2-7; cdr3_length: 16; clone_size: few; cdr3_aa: CASSLFGTSFPYEQYF; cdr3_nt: TGTGCCAGCAGCCTGTTCGGGACTAGTTTCCCGTACGAGCAGTACTTC
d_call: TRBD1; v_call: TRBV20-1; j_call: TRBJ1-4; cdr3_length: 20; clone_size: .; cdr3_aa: CSARARTGTGGKGTNEKLFF; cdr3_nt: TGCAGTGCTAGAGCCCGTACCGGGACAGGGGGCAAAGGGACTAATGAAAAACTGTTTTTT
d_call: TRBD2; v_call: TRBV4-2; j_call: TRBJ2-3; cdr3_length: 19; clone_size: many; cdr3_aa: CASSQDWLAGASSTDTQYF; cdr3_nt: TGTGCCAGCAGCCAAGACTGGCTAGCGGGAGCGTCTAGCACAGATACGCAGTATTTT
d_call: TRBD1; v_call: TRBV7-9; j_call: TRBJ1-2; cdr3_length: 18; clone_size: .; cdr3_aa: CASSVRDRGILTTMGYTF; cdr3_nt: TGTGCCAGCAGCGTCCGGGACAGGGGTATCCTTACAACCATGGGCTACACCTTC
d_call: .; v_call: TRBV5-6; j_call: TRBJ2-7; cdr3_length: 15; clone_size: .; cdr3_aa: CASTQRSVSSYEQYF; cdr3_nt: TGTGCCAGCACCCAACGGTCTGTTAGCTCCTACGAGCAGTACTTC
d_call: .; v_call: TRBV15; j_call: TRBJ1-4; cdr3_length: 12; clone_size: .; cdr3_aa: CATPTGGEKLFF; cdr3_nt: TGTGCCACCCCCACAGGAGGCGAAAAACTGTTTTTT
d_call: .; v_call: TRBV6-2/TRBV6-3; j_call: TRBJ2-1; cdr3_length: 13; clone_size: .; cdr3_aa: CASSYDGRGEQFF; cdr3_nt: TGTGCCAGCAGTTACGACGGGAGAGGTGAGCAGTTCTTC
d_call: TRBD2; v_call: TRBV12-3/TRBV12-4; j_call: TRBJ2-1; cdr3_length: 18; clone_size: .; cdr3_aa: CASSFSRLAGVGYNERFF; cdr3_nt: TGTGCCAGCAGTTTTAGCAGACTAGCGGGAGTCGGCTACAATGAGCGGTTCTTC
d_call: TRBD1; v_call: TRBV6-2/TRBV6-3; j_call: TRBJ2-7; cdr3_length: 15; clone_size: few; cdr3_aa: CASSTGTGIAYEQYF; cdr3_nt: TGTGCCAGCAGTACAGGGACAGGGATCGCCTACGAGCAGTACTTC
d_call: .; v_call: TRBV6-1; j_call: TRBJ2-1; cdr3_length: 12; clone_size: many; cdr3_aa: CASRQEKNEQFF; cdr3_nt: TGTGCCAGCAGACAAGAGAAAAATGAGCAGTTCTTC
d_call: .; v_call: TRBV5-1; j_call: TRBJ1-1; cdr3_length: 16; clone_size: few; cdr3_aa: CASSLGPTGMNTEAFF; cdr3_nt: TGCGCCAGCAGCTTGGGCCCTACAGGGATGAACACTGAAGCTTTCTTT
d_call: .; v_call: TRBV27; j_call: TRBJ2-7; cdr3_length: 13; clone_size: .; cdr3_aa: CVSSLSATYEQYF; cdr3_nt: TGTGTCAGCAGTTTATCCGCAACCTACGAGCAGTACTTC
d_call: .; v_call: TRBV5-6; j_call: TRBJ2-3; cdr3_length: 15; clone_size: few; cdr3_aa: CASSLGLGFTDTQYF; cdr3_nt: TGTGCCAGCAGCTTAGGATTAGGGTTCACAGATACGCAGTATTTT
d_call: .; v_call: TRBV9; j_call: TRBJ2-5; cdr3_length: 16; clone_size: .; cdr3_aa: CASSQRQGVEGETQYF; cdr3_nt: TGTGCCAGCAGCCAACGGCAAGGGGTGGAGGGAGAGACCCAGTACTTC
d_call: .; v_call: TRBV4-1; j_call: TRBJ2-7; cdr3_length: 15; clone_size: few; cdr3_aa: CASSAGWVSSYEQYF; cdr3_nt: TGCGCCAGCAGCGCAGGGTGGGTCTCCTCCTACGAGCAGTACTTC
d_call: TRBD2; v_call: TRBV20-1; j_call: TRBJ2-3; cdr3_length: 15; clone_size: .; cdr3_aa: CSADQASGRKDTQYF; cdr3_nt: TGCAGTGCGGATCAGGCTAGCGGGAGGAAGGATACGCAGTATTTT
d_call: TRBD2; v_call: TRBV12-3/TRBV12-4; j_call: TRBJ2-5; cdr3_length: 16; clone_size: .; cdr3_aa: CASSPGVKRDGEPQYF; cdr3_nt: TGTGCCAGCAGTCCCGGGGTCAAGCGGGACGGAGAGCCCCAGTACTTC
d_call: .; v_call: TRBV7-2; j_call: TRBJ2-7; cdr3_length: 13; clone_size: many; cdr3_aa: CASSFGRPYEQYF; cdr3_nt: TGTGCCAGCAGTTTCGGACGCCCCTACGAGCAGTACTTC
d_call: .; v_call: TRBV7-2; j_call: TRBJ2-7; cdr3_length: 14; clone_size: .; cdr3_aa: CASSSPESPYEQYF; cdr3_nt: TGTGCCAGCAGCTCCCCAGAATCCCCCTACGAGCAGTACTTC
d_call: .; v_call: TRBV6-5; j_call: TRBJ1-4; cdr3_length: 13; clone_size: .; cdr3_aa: CASSYGQNEKLFF; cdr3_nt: TGTGCCAGCAGTTACGGGCAGAATGAAAAACTGTTTTTT
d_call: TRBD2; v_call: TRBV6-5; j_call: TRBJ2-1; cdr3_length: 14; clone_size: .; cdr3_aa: CASSQLAGFNEQFF; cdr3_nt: TGTGCCAGCAGTCAACTAGCGGGATTTAATGAGCAGTTCTTC
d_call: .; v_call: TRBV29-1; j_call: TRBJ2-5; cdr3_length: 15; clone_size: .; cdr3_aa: CSVEVSARGGKTQYF; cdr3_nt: TGCAGCGTTGAAGTTAGTGCAAGGGGCGGGAAGACCCAGTACTTC
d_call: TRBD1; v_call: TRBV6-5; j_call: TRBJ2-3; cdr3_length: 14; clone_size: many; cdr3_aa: CASSRGTGTDTQYF; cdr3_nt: TGTGCCAGCAGCCGCGGGACAGGGACAGATACGCAGTATTTT
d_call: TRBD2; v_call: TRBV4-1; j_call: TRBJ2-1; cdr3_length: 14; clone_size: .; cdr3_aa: CASSQGSGRTEQFF; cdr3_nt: TGCGCCAGCAGCCAGGGGAGCGGGAGGACTGAGCAGTTCTTC
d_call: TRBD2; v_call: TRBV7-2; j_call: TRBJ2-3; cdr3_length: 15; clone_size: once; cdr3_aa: CASRGLAGATDTQYF; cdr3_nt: TGTGCCAGCAGGGGCCTAGCGGGAGCTACAGATACGCAGTATTTT
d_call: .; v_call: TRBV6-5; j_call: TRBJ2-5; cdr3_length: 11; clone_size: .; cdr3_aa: CASGLGGTQYF; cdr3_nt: TGTGCCAGCGGGCTGGGCGGGACCCAGTACTTC